The 4 T cell receptor beta chains listed next were all sequenced from one sample in a study of shared clonotypes between healthy human individuals. The data were produced by immunoSEQ multiplex PCR, yet TCRdb's version contains in-frame clones alone and is incomplete. The data show 500,000 to 550,000 clones, approximately 95% seen once. The source material was naive CD4+ T cells sorted from blood. Regarding subset: CD45RA+ positively selected. All receptors derive from a woman aged 30 to 39 in good health.

J is TRBJ1-4 and V is TRBV7-6; 7 bases agree with TRBD1. Germline V gene sequence: CDR1 SGHVS, CDR2 FNYEAQ. This CDR3 is built from 14 residues. V trimming: 1 base; J trimming: 8 bases; junction bases outside the gene matches: 4. The chain's CDR3 is CASSLGGGGEKLFF. The CDR3 DNA is TGTGCCAGCAGCTTAGGAGGGGGCGGGGAAAAACTGTTTTTT.

The rearrangement links TRBV25-1 to TRBJ1-3, with TRBD1 as a possible D gene (5 bases). Trimming stripped 5 bases from V and 4 bases from J, with 12 bases between. Germline CDR1 reads MGHDK; CDR2 reads SYGVNS. The CDR3 runs to 14 residues. Here the CDR3 reads CASSTPGGGNTIYF. In DNA, the CDR3 is TGTGCCAGCAGTACTCCGGGGGGGGGAAACACCATATATTTT.

The rearrangement links TRBV7-9 to TRBJ2-6; tentatively, D is TRBD1 (5 bases). The V and J ends lost 4 bases and 1 base respectively, with 8 bases between them. This CDR3 spans 15 amino acids. CDR1 and CDR2 from the germline V gene are SEHNR and FQNEAQ (reference sequence). The CDR3 here is CASSYTGSGANVLTF. CDR3 DNA sequence: TGTGCCAGCAGCTATACAGGTTCTGGGGCCAACGTCCTGACTTTC.

The chain uses TRBV6-5 and TRBJ2-5; 8 positions agree with TRBD1. With the DNA end fitting TRBJ2-7 better, the J assignment may be wrong. Germline V lookup: CDR1 MNHEY, CDR2 SVGAGI. There are 15 residues in the CDR3. The CDR3 DNA follows: TGTGCCAGCAGTCGGATTAGACAGGGGTCTCTCGAGCAGTACTTC. Its translation is CASSRIRQGSLEQYF.